This T cell receptor beta chain derives from a study of shared clonotypes between healthy human individuals. CD45RO-negative CD8 cells positively selected for CCR7 made up the naive population, which excluded terminally differentiated effector memory CD45RA+ cells. TCRdb keeps only in-frame clones here, not all; method: immunoSEQ multiplex PCR. This sample has roughly 2 million clones, with 85% to 95% found just once. The germline CDR1 and CDR2 sequences are MRHNA and SNTAGT. This CDR3 is 15 amino acids long. Trimming left V 3 bases short and J 5 bases short, with 14 bases between. The source material was naive CD8+ T cells sorted from blood. This TCR came from a man aged 18 to 29 in good health. The genes are TRBV6-4 and TRBJ2-1; D is possibly TRBD2 (6 bases). CDR3 in DNA: TGTGCCAGCAGTGAATCGGGAGAAGAGGACAATGAGCAGTTCTTC. This translates into CASSESGEEDNEQFF.